Sequencing of this T cell receptor (beta chain) was carried out in a study of blood T cell repertoires in COVID-19. Across the whole study: Specimens from acute and convalescent COVID-19 originated in the United States, Italy and Spain. Sources were T cells, B-cell-depleted T cells, or PBMCs; the material itself was cDNA or gDNA.

Methods used by the authors: How many nucleated cells were present was estimated from reference gene primer amplification. Clones were read by immunoSEQ multiplex PCR, and TCRdb kept only the in-frame ones, dropping some. V and J calls and clone size follow that table, whereas D and trimming were derived from the DNA. This table holds some 370,000 clones, around 89% found once. From germline, CDR1 is MNHEY and CDR2 SVGAGI. The length of the CDR3 is 14 residues. Trimming at V came to 6 bases and at J to 5 bases, leaving 7 bases not matched to a gene. The J gene is TRBJ2-3, the V gene TRBV6-5, with 8 bases that match TRBD1. The source is a man younger than 35 with active or convalescent COVID-19. Material: peripheral blood. The CDR3, as DNA: TGTGCCAGCAGGTTCCAGGGGGCACGAGATACGCAGTATTTT. As protein: CASRFQGARDTQYF.